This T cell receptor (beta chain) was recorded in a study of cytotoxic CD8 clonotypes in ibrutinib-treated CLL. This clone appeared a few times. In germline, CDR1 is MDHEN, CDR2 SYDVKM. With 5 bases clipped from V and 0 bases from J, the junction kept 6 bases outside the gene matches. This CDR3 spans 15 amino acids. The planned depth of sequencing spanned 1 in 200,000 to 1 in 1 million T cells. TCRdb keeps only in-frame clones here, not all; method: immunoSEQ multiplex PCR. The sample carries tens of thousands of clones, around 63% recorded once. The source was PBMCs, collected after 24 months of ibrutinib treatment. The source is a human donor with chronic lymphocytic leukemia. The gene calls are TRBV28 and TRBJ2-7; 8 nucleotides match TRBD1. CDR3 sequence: CASSVRGRGSYEQYF. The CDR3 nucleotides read TGTGCCAGCAGTGTCAGGGGGCGCGGCTCCTACGAGCAGTACTTC.